The 13 T cell receptor beta chains below were found in one sample sequenced in a study of metastatic and nonmetastatic thyroid tumors (dated by TCRdb to 2018 to 2021). Library preparation employed PCR. TCRdb names Illumina HiSeq 4000 as the instrument used. TCRdb applied fastp at Q25 and MiXCR to the public reads, then kept only in-frame beta chains. This sample holds 5,000 to 5,500 clones; roughly a third were observed only once. The leading ten clones occupy around a quarter of the sample. No treatment had been received by any patient before thyroid surgery. Sequenced sample: adjacent normal tissue. These TCRs come from a female donor with papillary thyroid cancer or a benign thyroid nodule (not recorded which). Some clones in this sample may be carry-over from other donors' samples.

The chain recombines TRBV7-6 with TRBJ1-2; 9 bases fit TRBD1. CDR1 is SGHVS and CDR2 is FNYEAQ in the germline V gene. The CDR3 loop spans 14 amino acids. The J segment lost 4 bases and the V segment lost 5 bases, leaving 5 bases of the junction unmatched. The CDR3 is CASSPGGQGYGYTF. The DNA for the CDR3 is TGTGCCAGCAGCCCGGGGGGACAGGGCTATGGCTACACCTTC.

This clone was detected only a few times. The chain joins TRBV6-5 to TRBJ2-3; D not certain. From germline, CDR1 is MNHEY and CDR2 SVGAGI. This CDR3 contains 13 residues. V dropped 2 bases and J dropped 12 bases, with 15 bases sitting between them. The CDR3 nucleotides read TGTGCCAGCAGTTACAAATTTGAACTTCAACAGTATTTT. Its protein product is CASSYKFELQQYF.

This clone occurred a few times. This sequence joins TRBV12-3 or TRBV12-4 and TRBJ1-1, with D hard to call. Between the trimmed V and J ends, which lost 2 bases and 10 bases, there was a span of 17 bases. This CDR3 is 14 amino acids long. The CDR3, as DNA: TGTGCCAGCAGTTTATTGGCGGGGAAGAAGGTAGCTTTCTTT. This sequence encodes CASSLLAGKKVAFF.

The chain links TRBV6-5 to TRBJ1-5; D gene unclear. V was cut by 0 bases and J by 7 bases, with 7 bases left in between. Germline V gene lookup returns CDR1 MNHEY and CDR2 SVGAGI. This CDR3 contains 13 residues. The CDR3 region has the DNA TGTGCCAGCAGTTACTCTATACAGCAGCCCCAGCATTTT. Protein: CASSYSIQQPQHF.

This clone was counted between two and nine times. The V and J genes are TRBV7-6 and TRBJ1-4; no firm D call. The germline CDR1 and CDR2 sequences are SGHVS and FNYEAQ. Trimming pared 3 bases from V and 5 bases from J, leaving 4 bases between. The CDR3 extends over 12 amino acids. As DNA, the CDR3 is TGTGCCAGCAGCTTTGGGAATGAAAAACTGTTTTTT. It is translated as CASSFGNEKLFF.

This clone was seen at least ten times. The gene calls are TRBV11-2 and TRBJ2-3, with a tentative D call TRBD1 (5 bases). Between the trimmed V and J ends, which lost 5 bases and 1 base, there was a span of 16 bases. This CDR3 has 16 residues. CDR1 SGHAT and CDR2 FQNNGV come from the germline V gene. The CDR3 DNA reads TGTGCCAGCAGCCCGCTTATCGGACAAGGCACAGATACGCAGTATTTT. Amino acid sequence: CASSPLIGQGTDTQYF.

Relative to its sample, this clone is large. The chain links TRBV2 to TRBJ2-7, with 11 positions matching TRBD2. This CDR3 is built from 14 residues. V was pared by 4 bases and J by 3 bases, with 2 bases of the junction left unmatched. CDR1 and CDR2 (germline): SNHLY, FYNNEI. In DNA form, the CDR3 reads TGTGCCAGCAGTGGACTAGCGGGATACTACGAGCAGTACTTC. Protein: CASSGLAGYYEQYF.

V and J are TRBV11-2 and TRBJ2-7; the D is unclear. V was pared by 1 base and J by 2 bases, with 9 bases between. Looked up from germline, CDR1 is SGHAT and CDR2 is FQNNGV. The CDR3 runs to 14 residues. Here the CDR3 DNA reads TGTGCCAGCAGCTTAGCCAGTGGGCCCTACGAGCAGTACTTC. Translated: CASSLASGPYEQYF.

V and J are TRBV6-6 and TRBJ1-2, with a possible D match to TRBD1 (6 bases). Germline loops: CDR1 MNHNY, CDR2 SVGAGI (reference sequence). The CDR3 is 13 amino acids. V was clipped by 2 bases and J by 2 bases, with 6 bases between them. This CDR3 reads CASSYGGNYGYTF. CDR3 sequence (DNA): TGTGCCAGCAGTTACGGGGGCAACTATGGCTACACCTTC.

By share, this clone ranks as medium-sized (0.01 to 0.1%). The chain links TRBV2 to TRBJ1-2, with D hard to call. This CDR3 is 14 amino acids long. The ends were cut back, 4 bases at V and 0 bases at J, with 9 bases in the middle. Germline V gene sequence: CDR1 SNHLY, CDR2 FYNNEI. The chain's CDR3 is CASSATLANYGYTF. The CDR3 coding sequence is TGTGCCAGCAGTGCGACCCTGGCTAACTATGGCTACACCTTC. The complete variable domain, with remaining parts taken from reference TRBV2 and TRBJ1-2, reads EPEVTQTPSHQVTQMGQEVILRCVPISNHLYFYWYRQILGQKVEFLVSFYNNEISEKSEIFDDQFSVERPDGSNFTLKIRSTKLEDSAMYFCASSATLANYGYTFGSGTRLTVV.

In its sample, this clone was seen once. The CDR3 spells CASSRRDLCLYEQYF. The CDR3 DNA is TGTGCCAGCAGTCGCCGTGACCTATGCCTCTACGAGCAGTACTTC. The rearrangement joins TRBV6-2 or TRBV6-3 to TRBJ2-7, with D unclear. Germline CDR1 is MNHEY and CDR2 is SVGEGT. V dropped 5 bases and J dropped 3 bases, with 17 bases sitting between them. This CDR3 region has 15 residues.

Regarding this clone: The junction departs from germline at one end; a sequencing error may be responsible. The chain has TRBV11-1 and TRBJ2-5; TRBD1 matches at 12 bases. CDR3 length equals 19 residues. Looked up from germline, CDR1 is SGHAT and CDR2 is FQDESV (reference sequence). The chain's CDR3 is CASILGSGQGAQTGETQYF. The CDR3 DNA follows: TGTGCCAGCATCTTAGGATCGGGACAGGGGGCTCAGACGGGAGAGACCCAGTACTTC.

The genes are TRBV5-1 and TRBJ1-1; D unresolved. Germline-derived CDR1 and CDR2 are SGHRS and YFSETQ. This CDR3 spans 14 amino acids. V lost 4 bases and J 5 bases, leaving 15 bases between the germline ends. This CDR3 is CASSISLPSTEAFF. The CDR3 nucleotides read TGCGCCAGCAGCATAAGTCTCCCCAGTACTGAAGCTTTCTTT.